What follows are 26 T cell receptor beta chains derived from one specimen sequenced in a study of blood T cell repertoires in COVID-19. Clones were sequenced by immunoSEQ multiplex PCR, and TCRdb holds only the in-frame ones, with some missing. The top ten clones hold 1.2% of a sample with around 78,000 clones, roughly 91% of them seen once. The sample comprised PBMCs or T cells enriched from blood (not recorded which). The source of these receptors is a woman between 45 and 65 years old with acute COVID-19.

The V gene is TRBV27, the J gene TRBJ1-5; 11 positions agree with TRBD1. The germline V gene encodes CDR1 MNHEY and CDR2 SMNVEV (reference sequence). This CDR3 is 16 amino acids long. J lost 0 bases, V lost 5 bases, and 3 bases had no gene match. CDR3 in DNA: TGTGCCAGCAGTCCCGGGACAGGGGGTAGCAATCAGCCCCAGCATTTT. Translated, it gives CASSPGTGGSNQPQHF.

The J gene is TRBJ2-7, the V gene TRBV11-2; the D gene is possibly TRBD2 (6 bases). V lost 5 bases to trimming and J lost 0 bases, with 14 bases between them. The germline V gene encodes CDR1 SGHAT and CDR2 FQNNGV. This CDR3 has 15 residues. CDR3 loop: CASSKNLASSYEQYF. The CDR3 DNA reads TGTGCCAGCAGCAAAAACCTAGCGTCCTCCTACGAGCAGTACTTC.

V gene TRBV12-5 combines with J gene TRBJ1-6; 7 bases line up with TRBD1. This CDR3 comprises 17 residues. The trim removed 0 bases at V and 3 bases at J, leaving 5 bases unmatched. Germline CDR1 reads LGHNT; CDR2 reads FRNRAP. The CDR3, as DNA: TGTGCTAGTGGTTTGGTTGGAGGGACAGTCTATAATTCACCCCTCCACTTT. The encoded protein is CASGLVGGTVYNSPLHF.

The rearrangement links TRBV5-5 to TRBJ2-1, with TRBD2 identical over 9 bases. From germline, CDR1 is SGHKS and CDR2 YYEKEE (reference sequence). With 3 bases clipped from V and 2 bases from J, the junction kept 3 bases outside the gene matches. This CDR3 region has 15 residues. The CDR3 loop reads CASSWTSETYNEQFF. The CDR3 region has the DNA TGTGCCAGCAGCTGGACTAGCGAGACCTACAATGAGCAGTTCTTC.

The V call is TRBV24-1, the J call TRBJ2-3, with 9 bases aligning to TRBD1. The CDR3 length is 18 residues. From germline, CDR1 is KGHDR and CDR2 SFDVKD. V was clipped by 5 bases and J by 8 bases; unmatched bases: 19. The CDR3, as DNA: TGTGCCACCAGTGGGGGTAATTCCGGGACAGGGATTGGGGGTACGCAGTATTTT. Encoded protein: CATSGGNSGTGIGGTQYF.

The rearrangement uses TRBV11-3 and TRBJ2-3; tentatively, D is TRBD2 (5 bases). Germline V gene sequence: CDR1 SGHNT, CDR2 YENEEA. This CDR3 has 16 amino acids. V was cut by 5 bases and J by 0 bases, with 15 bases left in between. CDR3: CASSQWGVESTDTQYF. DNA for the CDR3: TGTGCCAGCAGCCAGTGGGGAGTCGAAAGCACAGATACGCAGTATTTT.

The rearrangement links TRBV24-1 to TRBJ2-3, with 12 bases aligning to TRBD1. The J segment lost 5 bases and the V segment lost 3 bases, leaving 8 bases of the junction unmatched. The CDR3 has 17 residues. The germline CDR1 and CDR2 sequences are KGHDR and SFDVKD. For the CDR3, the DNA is TGTGCCACCAGTGATCCCCCGGGACAGGGGGCAGGAGATACGCAGTATTTT. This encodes CATSDPPGQGAGDTQYF.

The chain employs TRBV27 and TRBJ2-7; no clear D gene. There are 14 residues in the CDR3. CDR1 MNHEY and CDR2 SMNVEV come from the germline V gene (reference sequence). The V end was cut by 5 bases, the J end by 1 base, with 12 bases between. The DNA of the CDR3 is TGTGCCAGCAGTCCCTCCCCAGTGTCCTACGAGCAGTACTTC. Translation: CASSPSPVSYEQYF.

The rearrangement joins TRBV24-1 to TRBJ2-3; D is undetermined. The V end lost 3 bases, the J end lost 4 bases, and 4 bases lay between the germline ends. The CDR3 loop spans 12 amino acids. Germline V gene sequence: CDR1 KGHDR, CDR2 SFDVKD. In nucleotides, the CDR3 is TGTGCCACCAGTGATCCAGCAGATACGCAGTATTTT. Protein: CATSDPADTQYF.

The CDR3 loop reads CASSVILTVFRYYGYTF. Here the CDR3 DNA reads TGTGCCAGCAGCGTAATATTGACAGTTTTCCGGTACTATGGCTACACCTTC. The chain employs TRBV9 and TRBJ1-2; possible D gene TRBD1, 5 bases. The ends were cut back, 1 base at V and 3 bases at J, with 19 bases in the middle. The CDR3 length is 17 residues. Germline assignment: CDR1 SGDLS and CDR2 YYNGEE.

The CDR3 spells CASSPSRGPTDTQYF. The CDR3 coding sequence is TGCGCCAGCAGCCCCTCCAGGGGTCCCACAGATACGCAGTATTTT. The chain uses TRBV5-1 and TRBJ2-3, with a weak D call TRBD1 (6 bases). The V gene's germline CDR1 is SGHRS and CDR2 YFSETQ. There are 15 residues in the CDR3. Deletions cut 4 bases from V and 2 bases from J, with 14 bases between.

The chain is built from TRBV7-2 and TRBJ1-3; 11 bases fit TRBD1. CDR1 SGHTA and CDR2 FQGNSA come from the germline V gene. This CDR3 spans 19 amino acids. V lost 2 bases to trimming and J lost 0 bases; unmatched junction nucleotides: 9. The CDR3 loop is CASSLWGTGGPSSGNTIYF. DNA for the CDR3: TGTGCCAGCAGCTTATGGGGGACAGGGGGACCGAGCTCTGGAAACACCATATATTTT. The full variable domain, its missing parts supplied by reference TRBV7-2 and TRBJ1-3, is GAGVSQSPSNKVTEKGKDVELRCDPISGHTALYWYRQSLGQGLEFLIYFQGNSAPDKSGLPSDRFSAERTGGSVSTLTIQRTQQEDSAVYLCASSLWGTGGPSSGNTIYFGEGSWLTVV.

The CDR3 nucleotides are TGTGCCAGCAGCGCCATTAGGGGCAATGAGCAGTTCTTC. Translation: CASSAIRGNEQFF. This chain connects TRBV11-1 to TRBJ2-1, with D maybe TRBD1 (5 bases). V shed 5 bases and J shed 6 bases, with 11 bases lying between them. The CDR3 is 13 residues long. CDR1 and CDR2 from the germline V gene are SGHAT and FQDESV (reference sequence).

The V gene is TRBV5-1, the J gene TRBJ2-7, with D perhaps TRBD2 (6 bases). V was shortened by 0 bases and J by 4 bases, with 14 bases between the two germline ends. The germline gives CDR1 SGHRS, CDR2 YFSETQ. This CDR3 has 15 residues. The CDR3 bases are TGCGCCAGCAGCTTGGATCAGGGCGGGGTGTACGAGCAGTACTTC. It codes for CASSLDQGGVYEQYF.

The CDR3 here is CASSLRAGPSTDTQYF. CDR3 in DNA: TGTGCCAGCAGCTTACGCGCGGGCCCTAGCACAGATACGCAGTATTTT. The chain uses TRBV7-2 and TRBJ2-3, with D possibly TRBD2 on 5 matching bases. The CDR3 covers 16 residues. V lost 2 bases, J lost 0 bases, and 12 bases lay in between. Per germline, CDR1 SGHTA and CDR2 FQGNSA.

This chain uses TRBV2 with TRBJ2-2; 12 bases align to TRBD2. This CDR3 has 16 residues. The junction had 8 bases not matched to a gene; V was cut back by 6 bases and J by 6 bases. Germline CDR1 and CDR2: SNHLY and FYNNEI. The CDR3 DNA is TGTGCCAGCAGAAGACTAGCGGGAGTAGCGGCCGGGGAGCTGTTTTTT. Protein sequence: CASRRLAGVAAGELFF.

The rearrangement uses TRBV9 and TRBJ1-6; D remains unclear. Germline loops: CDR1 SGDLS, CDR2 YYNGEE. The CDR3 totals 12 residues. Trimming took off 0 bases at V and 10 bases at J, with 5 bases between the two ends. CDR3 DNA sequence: TGTGCCAGCAGCGTAGCGGGGTCACCCCTCCACTTT. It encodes CASSVAGSPLHF.

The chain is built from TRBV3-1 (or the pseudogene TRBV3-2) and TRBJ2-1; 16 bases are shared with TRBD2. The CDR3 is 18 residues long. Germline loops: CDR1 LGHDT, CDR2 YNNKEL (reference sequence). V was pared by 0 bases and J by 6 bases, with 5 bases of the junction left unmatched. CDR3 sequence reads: CASSQDIGTSGRGNEQFF. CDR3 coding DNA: TGTGCCAGCAGCCAAGATATTGGGACTAGCGGGAGGGGCAATGAGCAGTTCTTC.

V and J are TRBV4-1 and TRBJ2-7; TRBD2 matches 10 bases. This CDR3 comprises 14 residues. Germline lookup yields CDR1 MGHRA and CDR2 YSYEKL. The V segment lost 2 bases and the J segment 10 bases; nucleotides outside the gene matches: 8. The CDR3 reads CASSQSSGSTSQYF. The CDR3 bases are TGCGCCAGCAGCCAATCTAGCGGGAGTACTTCACAGTACTTC.

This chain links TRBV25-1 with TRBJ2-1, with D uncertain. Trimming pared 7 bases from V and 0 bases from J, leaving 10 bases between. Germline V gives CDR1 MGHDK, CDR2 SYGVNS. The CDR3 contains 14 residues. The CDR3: CASTPAGSYNEQFF. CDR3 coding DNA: TGTGCCAGCACCCCGGCAGGCTCCTACAATGAGCAGTTCTTC.

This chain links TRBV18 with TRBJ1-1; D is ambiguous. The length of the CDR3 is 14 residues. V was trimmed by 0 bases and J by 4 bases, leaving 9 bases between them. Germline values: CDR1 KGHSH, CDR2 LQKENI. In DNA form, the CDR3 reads TGTGCCAGCTCACCACCCGGCGGTAGCACTGAAGCTTTCTTT. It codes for CASSPPGGSTEAFF.

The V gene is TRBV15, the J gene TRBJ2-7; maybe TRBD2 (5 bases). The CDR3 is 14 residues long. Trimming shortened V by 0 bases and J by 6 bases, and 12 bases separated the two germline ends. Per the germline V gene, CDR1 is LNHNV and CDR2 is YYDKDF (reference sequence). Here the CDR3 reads CATSRDLSGSEQYF. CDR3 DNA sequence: TGTGCCACCAGCAGAGATCTCTCGGGATCCGAGCAGTACTTC.

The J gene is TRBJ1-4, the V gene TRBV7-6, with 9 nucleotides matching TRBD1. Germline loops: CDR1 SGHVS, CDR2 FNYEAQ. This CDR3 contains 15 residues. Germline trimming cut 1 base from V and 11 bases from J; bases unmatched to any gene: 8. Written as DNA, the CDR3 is TGTGCCAGCAGCTTAGTCTCGGGGACAGGGACTAAACTGTTTTTT. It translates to CASSLVSGTGTKLFF.

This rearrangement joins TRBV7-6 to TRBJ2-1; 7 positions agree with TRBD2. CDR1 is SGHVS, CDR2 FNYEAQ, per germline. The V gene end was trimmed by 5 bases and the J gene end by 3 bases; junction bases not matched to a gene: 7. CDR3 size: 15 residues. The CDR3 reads CASSASSGYYNEQFF. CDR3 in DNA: TGTGCCAGCAGCGCCTCTAGCGGATACTACAATGAGCAGTTCTTC.

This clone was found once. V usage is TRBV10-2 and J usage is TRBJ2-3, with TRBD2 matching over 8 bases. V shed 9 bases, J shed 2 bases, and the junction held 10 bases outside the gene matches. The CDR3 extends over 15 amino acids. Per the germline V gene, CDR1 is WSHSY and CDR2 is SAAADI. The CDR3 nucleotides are TGCGCCAGTAGTTTGCTAGCGGGCCACACAGATACGCAGTATTTT. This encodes CASSLLAGHTDTQYF.

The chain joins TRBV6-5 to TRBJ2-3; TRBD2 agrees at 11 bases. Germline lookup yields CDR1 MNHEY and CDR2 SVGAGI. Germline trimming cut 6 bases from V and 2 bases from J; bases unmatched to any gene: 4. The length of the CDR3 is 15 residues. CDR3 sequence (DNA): TGTGCCAGCAGACTAGCGGGAGAGCTCACAGATACGCAGTATTTT. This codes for CASRLAGELTDTQYF.